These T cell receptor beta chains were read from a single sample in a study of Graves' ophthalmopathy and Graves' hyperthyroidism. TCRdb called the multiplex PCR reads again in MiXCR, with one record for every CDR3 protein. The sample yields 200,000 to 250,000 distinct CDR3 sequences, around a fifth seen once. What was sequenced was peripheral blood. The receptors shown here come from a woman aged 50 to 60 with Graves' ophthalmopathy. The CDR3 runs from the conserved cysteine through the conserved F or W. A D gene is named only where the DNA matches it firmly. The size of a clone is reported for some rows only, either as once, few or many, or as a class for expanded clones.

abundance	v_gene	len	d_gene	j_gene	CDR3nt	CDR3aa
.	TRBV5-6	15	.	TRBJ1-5	TGTGCCAGCAGCTTGTTAGGGGATAGCAATCAGCCCCAGCATTTT	CASSLLGDSNQPQHF
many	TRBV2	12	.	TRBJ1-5	TGTGCCAGCAGTGTCGGCTATCAGCCCCAGCATTTT	CASSVGYQPQHF
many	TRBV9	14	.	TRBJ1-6	TGTGCCAGCAGCAGGGTCGGAGTAAATTCACCCCTCCACTTT	CASSRVGVNSPLHF
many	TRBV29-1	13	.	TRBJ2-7	TGCAGCGTTGGGGACGGACGCTCCTACGAGCAGTACTTC	CSVGDGRSYEQYF
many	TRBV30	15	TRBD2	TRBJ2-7	TGTGCCTGGAGTGGAGGGACTAGCGGGAAGTACGAGCAGTACTTC	CAWSGGTSGKYEQYF
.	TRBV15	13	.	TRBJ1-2	TGTGCCACCACCGCCAGGGCCGAAGGCGGCTACACCTTC	CATTARAEGGYTF
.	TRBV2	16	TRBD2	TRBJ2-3	TGTGCCAGCATTAAAGGACTAGCGGGAGGGCGAGATACGCAGTATTTT	CASIKGLAGGRDTQYF
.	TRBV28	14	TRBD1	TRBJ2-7	TGTGCCAGCACCCCGGACAGGGAGTACTACGAGCAGTACTTC	CASTPDREYYEQYF
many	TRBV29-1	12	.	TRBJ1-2	TGCAGCGCTGTCGTCGTAGGGGAGGCTAACACCTTC	CSAVVVGEANTF
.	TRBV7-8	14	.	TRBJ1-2	TGTGCCAGCAGCCCGCAAGGGACCGTCTATGGCTACACCTTC	CASSPQGTVYGYTF
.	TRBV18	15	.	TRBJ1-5	TGTGCCAGCTCGCTATCCCCCCACGTCAATCAGCCCCAGCATTTT	CASSLSPHVNQPQHF